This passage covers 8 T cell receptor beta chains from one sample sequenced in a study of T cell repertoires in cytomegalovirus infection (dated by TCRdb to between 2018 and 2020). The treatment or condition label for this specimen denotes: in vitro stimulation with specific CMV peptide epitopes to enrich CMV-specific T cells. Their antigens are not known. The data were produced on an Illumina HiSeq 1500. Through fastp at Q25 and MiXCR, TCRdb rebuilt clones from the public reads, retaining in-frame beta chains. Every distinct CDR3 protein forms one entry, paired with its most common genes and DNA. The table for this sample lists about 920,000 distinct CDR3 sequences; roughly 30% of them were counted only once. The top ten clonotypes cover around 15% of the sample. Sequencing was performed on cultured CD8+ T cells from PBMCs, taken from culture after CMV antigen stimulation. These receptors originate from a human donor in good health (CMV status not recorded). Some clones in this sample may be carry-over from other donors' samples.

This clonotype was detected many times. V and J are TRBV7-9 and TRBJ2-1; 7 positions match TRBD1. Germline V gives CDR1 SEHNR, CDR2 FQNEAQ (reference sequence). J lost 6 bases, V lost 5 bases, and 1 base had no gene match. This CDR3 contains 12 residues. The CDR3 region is CASSAGGNEQFF. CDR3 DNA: TGTGCCAGCAGCGCAGGGGGCAATGAGCAGTTCTTC. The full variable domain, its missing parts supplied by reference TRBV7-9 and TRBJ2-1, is DTGVSQNPRHKITKRGQNVTFRCDPISEHNRLYWYRQTLGQGPEFLTYFQNEAQLEKSRLLSDRFSAERPKGSFSTLEIQRTEQGDSAMYLCASSAGGNEQFFGPGTRLTVL.

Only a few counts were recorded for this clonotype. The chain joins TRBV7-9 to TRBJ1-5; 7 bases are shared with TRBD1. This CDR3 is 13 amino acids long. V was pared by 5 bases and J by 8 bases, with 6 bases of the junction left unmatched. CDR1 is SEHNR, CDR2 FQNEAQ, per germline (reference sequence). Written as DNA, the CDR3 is TGTGCCAGCAGCCCGACAGGGATGGAGCCCCAGCATTTT. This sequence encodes CASSPTGMEPQHF.

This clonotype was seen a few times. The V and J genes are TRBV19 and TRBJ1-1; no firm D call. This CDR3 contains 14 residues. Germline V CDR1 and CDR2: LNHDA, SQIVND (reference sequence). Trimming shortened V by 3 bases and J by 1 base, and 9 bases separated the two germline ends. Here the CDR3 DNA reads TGTGCCAGTAGTATGGTTCGGGGGAACACTGAAGCTTTCTTT. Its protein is CASSMVRGNTEAFF.

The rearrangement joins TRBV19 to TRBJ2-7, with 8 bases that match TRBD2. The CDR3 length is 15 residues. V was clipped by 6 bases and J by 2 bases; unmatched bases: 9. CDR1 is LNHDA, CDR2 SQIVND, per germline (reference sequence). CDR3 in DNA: TGTGCCAGTAGATCGACTAGCGCCAGAGCCTACGAGCAGTACTTC. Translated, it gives CASRSTSARAYEQYF.

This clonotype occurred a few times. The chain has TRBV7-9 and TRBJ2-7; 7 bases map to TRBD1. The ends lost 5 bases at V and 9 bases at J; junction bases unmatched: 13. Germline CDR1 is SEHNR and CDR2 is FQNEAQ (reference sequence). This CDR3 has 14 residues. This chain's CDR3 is CASSRGTAPPGQYF. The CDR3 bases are TGTGCCAGCAGCCGTGGGACAGCTCCTCCTGGGCAGTACTTC. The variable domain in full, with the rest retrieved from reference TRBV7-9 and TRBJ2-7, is DTGVSQNPRHKITKRGQNVTFRCDPISEHNRLYWYRQTLGQGPEFLTYFQNEAQLEKSRLLSDRFSAERPKGSFSTLEIQRTEQGDSAMYLCASSRGTAPPGQYFGPGTRLTVT.

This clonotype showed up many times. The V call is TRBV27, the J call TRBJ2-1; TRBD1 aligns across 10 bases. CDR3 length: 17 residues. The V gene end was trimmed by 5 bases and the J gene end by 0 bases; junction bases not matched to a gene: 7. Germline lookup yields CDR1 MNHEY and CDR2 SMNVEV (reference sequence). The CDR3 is CASSPGTGVLSYNEQFF. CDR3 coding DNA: TGTGCCAGCAGTCCCGGGACAGGGGTCCTCTCCTACAATGAGCAGTTCTTC.

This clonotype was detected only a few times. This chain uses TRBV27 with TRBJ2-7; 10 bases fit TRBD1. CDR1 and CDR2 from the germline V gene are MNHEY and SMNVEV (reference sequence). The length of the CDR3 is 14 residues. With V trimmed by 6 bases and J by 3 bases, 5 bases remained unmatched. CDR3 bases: TGTGCCAGCAGCCAGACAGGGGGCGGCTACGAGCAGTACGTC. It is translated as CASSQTGGGYEQYV.

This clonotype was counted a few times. For the CDR3, the DNA is TGTGCCAGCAGCTTACGGGGACAGGGAAGGTCCTACGAGCAGTACGTC. Amino acid sequence: CASSLRGQGRSYEQYV. The rearrangement links TRBV28 to TRBJ2-7; 9 bases fit TRBD1. Trimming took 6 bases from V and 1 from J; bases not matched to a gene: 10. Germline CDR1 reads MDHEN; CDR2 reads SYDVKM. This CDR3 is 16 amino acids long.